This passage covers 7 T cell receptor beta chains from one sample sequenced in a study of blood T cells in healthy people across ages. A J-beta primer mix and a sample-barcoded 5' primer were used in a second PCR of roughly 6 to 11 cycles. TCRdb processed the 5' RACE reads anew with MiXCR; each CDR3 protein has one entry. Among around 1,500,000 distinct CDR3 sequences listed, 28% were seen once. The specimen was blood. The receptors were gathered from a woman in her 30s in good health.

With respect to this clonotype: This may arise from a read error, as a much more abundant clone is one base away. V gene TRBV20-1 combines with J gene TRBJ2-1; D gene unclear. V was pared by 3 bases and J by 13 bases, with 19 bases between. CDR3 length: 13 residues. The germline V gene encodes CDR1 DFQATT and CDR2 SNEGSKA (reference sequence). CDR3 protein: CSASRQPEETQFF. Here the CDR3 DNA reads TGCAGTGCTAGTCGGCAGCCGGAAGAGACCCAGTTCTTC.

This clonotype was seen a single time. A clone one base away is much larger, so this may be a read error. The chain recombines TRBV7-2 with TRBJ2-5; either TRBD1 or TRBD2 may fit D (5 bases each). Germline CDR1 SGHTA, CDR2 FQGNSA. Trimming took off 0 bases at V and 7 bases at J, with 9 bases between the two ends. This CDR3 is 13 amino acids long. CDR3 protein: CASSLAGTATQYF. CDR3 in DNA: TGTGCCAGCAGCTTAGCAGGGACGGCGACCCAGTACTTC. The variable domain in full, completed from reference TRBV7-2 and TRBJ2-5, reads GAGVSQSPSNKVTEKGKDVELRCDPISGHTALYWYRQSLGQGLEFLIYFQGNSAPDKSGLPSDRFSAERTGGSVSTLTIQRTQQEDSAVYLCASSLAGTATQYFGPGTRLLVL.

The chain combines TRBV12-3 or TRBV12-4 with TRBJ1-2; 7 nucleotides line up with TRBD1. V lost 5 bases and J lost 6; bases outside the gene matches: 21. CDR3 length: 18 amino acids. The CDR3 DNA follows: TGTGCCAGCAGTAGGCGGACAGGCCAGCTAATCTCTGGCAATGGCTACACCTTC. Amino acids: CASSRRTGQLISGNGYTF.

The table lists this clonotype with many counts. The rearrangement joins TRBV29-1 to TRBJ2-5; TRBD2 matches at 9 bases. The CDR3 is 13 amino acids. Germline V gene sequence: CDR1 SQVTM, CDR2 ANQGSEA. V trimming: 6 bases; J trimming: 5 bases; junction bases outside the gene matches: 7. As DNA, the CDR3 is TGCAGCGTCTCTAGCGGGACTGAGGAGACCCAGTACTTC. Its protein product is CSVSSGTEETQYF.

This clonotype occurred many times. The genes are TRBV10-3 and TRBJ2-7; 7 nucleotides align to TRBD1. Germline V CDR1 and CDR2: ENHRY, SYGVKD. The CDR3 has 14 residues. V gave up 10 bases and J gave up 4 bases; unmatched junction bases: 13. As DNA, the CDR3 is TGTGCCACCGGACACCGGGACAGACTTTACGAGCAGTACTTC. Amino acid sequence: CATGHRDRLYEQYF.

The rearrangement uses TRBV6-2 or TRBV6-3 and TRBJ2-3; maybe TRBD2 (6 bases). Trimming took off 6 bases at V and 10 bases at J, with 20 bases between the two ends. The germline V gene encodes CDR1 MNHEY and CDR2 SVGEGT. This CDR3 has 14 residues. The CDR3 loop is CASRPGLPGSAQYF. CDR3 coding DNA: TGTGCCAGCAGGCCGGGACTTCCGGGGTCGGCGCAGTATTTT.

This clonotype was detected many times. In nucleotides, the CDR3 is TGTGCCAGCAGCCACGGGGGTGAGCAGTTCTTC. This codes for CASSHGGEQFF. The chain has TRBV6-5 and TRBJ2-1; D possibly corresponds to TRBD2 (6 bases). This CDR3 is built from 11 residues. Trimming took off 6 bases at V and 9 bases at J, with 9 bases between the two ends. Germline V gene lookup returns CDR1 MNHEY and CDR2 SVGAGI.